What follows are 18 T cell receptor beta chains derived from one specimen sequenced in a study of shared clonotypes between healthy human individuals. Clones were sequenced by immunoSEQ multiplex PCR, and TCRdb holds only the in-frame ones, with some missing. In the table there are 1.5 million to 2.5 million clones, 85% to 95% of which are singletons. Naive CD8 cells lacked CD45RO, underwent positive selection for CCR7 and left out terminally differentiated effector memory CD45RA+ cells. The sample consisted of naive CD8+ T cells sorted from blood. The receptors were sampled from a man younger than 30 in good health.

V and J are TRBV4-2 and TRBJ1-5, with a tentative D call TRBD1 (5 bases). The length of the CDR3 is 15 residues. The ends were cut back, 2 bases at V and 3 bases at J, with 11 bases in the middle. Germline V gives CDR1 LGHNA, CDR2 YNFKEQ. This CDR3 is CASSQRTGPNQPQHF. CDR3 sequence (DNA): TGTGCCAGCAGCCAACGAACAGGCCCCAATCAGCCCCAGCATTTT.

The chain carries TRBV10-2 and TRBJ2-5, with D uncertain. The CDR3 extends over 11 amino acids. CDR1 is WSHSY and CDR2 is SAAADI in the germline V gene. Deletions cut 2 bases from V and 5 bases from J, with 3 bases between. CDR3 loop: CASSEQETQYF. The CDR3 DNA reads as TGCGCCAGCAGTGAGCAGGAGACCCAGTACTTC.

Regarding this clone: The same CDR3 also results from other DNA sequences found in this sample. This chain links TRBV6-6 with TRBJ2-7; no definite D call. CDR3 length: 13 residues. V gave up 0 bases and J gave up 4 bases, with 7 bases separating them. In germline, CDR1 is MNHNY, CDR2 SVGAGI (reference sequence). In nucleotides, the CDR3 is TGTGCCAGCAGTTACTCAACAGAATACGAGCAGTACTTC. Translated, it gives CASSYSTEYEQYF.

V usage is TRBV29-1 and J usage is TRBJ2-5; TRBD2 matches at 8 bases. Germline V gene data show CDR1 as SQVTM and CDR2 as ANQGSEA. J gave up 2 bases and V 3 bases, and 5 bases lay outside the gene matches. The CDR3 is made up of 14 amino acids. The CDR3, as DNA: TGCAGCGTTGAGGGGGCTAGCGGGCAAGAGACCCAGTACTTC. Protein sequence: CSVEGASGQETQYF. The whole variable domain, filled in from reference TRBV29-1 and TRBJ2-5, reads SAVISQKPSRDICQRGTSLTIQCQVDSQVTMMFWYRQQPGQSLTLIATANQGSEATYESGFVIDKFPISRPNLTFSTLTVSNMSPEDSSIYLCSVEGASGQETQYFGPGTRLLVL.

As regards this clone: This may stem from a read error, because a much larger clone lies one nucleotide away. The CDR3 sequence is CASSFAYEQYF. The CDR3 coding sequence is TGTGCCAGCAGCTTCGCCTACGAGCAGTACTTC. V usage is TRBV6-5 and J usage is TRBJ2-7; D call uncertain. The ends were cut back, 6 bases at V and 2 bases at J, with 5 bases in the middle. The CDR3 runs to 11 residues. CDR1 is MNHEY, CDR2 SVGAGI, per germline.

The chain joins TRBV7-8 to TRBJ2-7; 7 nucleotides agree with TRBD1. The germline V gene encodes CDR1 SGHVS and CDR2 FQNEAQ. The V gene end was trimmed by 11 bases and the J gene end by 2 bases; junction bases not matched to a gene: 6. The CDR3 totals 12 residues. The CDR3 spells CASGDRTYEQYF. In DNA form, the CDR3 reads TGTGCCTCTGGGGACAGAACCTACGAGCAGTACTTC.

The J gene is TRBJ2-7, the V gene TRBV6-4; D possibly corresponds to TRBD2 (5 bases). From germline, CDR1 is MRHNA and CDR2 SNTAGT. The CDR3 has 11 residues. V was cut by 5 bases and J by 4 bases, with 6 bases left in between. The CDR3 region is CASSRTYEQYF. In nucleotides, the CDR3 is TGTGCCAGCAGTCGGACTTACGAGCAGTACTTC.

V usage is TRBV7-8 and J usage is TRBJ2-7; a weak D match, TRBD2 (6 bases). The CDR3 loop spans 16 amino acids. Trimming cost V 1 base and J 1 base, with 14 bases left between them. CDR1 is SGHVS and CDR2 is FQNEAQ in the germline V gene. DNA of the CDR3: TGTGCCAGCAGCTTAGAGGGAGGCAGGAGATCCTACGAGCAGTACTTC. Its protein is CASSLEGGRRSYEQYF.

The rearrangement uses TRBV9 and TRBJ2-3; 10 nucleotides line up with TRBD2. Germline V gene lookup returns CDR1 SGDLS and CDR2 YYNGEE. The V gene end was trimmed by 1 base and the J gene end by 4 bases; junction bases not matched to a gene: 6. CDR3 length equals 16 residues. For the CDR3, the DNA is TGTGCCAGCAGCGTACTAGCGGGAGTAGGGGCAGATACGCAGTATTTT. Protein product: CASSVLAGVGADTQYF.

This chain uses TRBV6-5 with TRBJ2-1; D not certain. CDR1 MNHEY and CDR2 SVGAGI come from the germline V gene. The CDR3 covers 14 residues. The V end lost 5 bases, the J end lost 4 bases, and 12 bases lay between the germline ends. CDR3 residues: CASSTLALYNEQFF. CDR3 sequence (DNA): TGTGCCAGCAGTACACTTGCTCTATACAATGAGCAGTTCTTC.

This chain links TRBV9 with TRBJ2-1; TRBD2 might be the D (6 bases). Between the trimmed V and J ends, which lost 0 bases and 5 bases, there was a span of 12 bases. Germline V lookup: CDR1 SGDLS, CDR2 YYNGEE. The CDR3 loop spans 15 amino acids. The CDR3 region is CASSVGGEANNEQFF. CDR3 in DNA: TGTGCCAGCAGCGTAGGAGGGGAGGCGAACAATGAGCAGTTCTTC.

The chain uses TRBV29-1 and TRBJ2-1; the match to TRBD1 covers 12 bases. This CDR3 has 15 residues. The germline CDR1 and CDR2 sequences are SQVTM and ANQGSEA. The V segment lost 4 bases and the J segment 7 bases; nucleotides outside the gene matches: 8. CDR3 nucleotides: TGCAGCGTTGGCTACGGGACAGGGGGCCAAAATGAGCAGTTCTTC. The encoded protein is CSVGYGTGGQNEQFF.

This sequence joins TRBV4-1 and TRBJ2-3; 14 nucleotides match TRBD2. Germline V gene data show CDR1 as MGHRA and CDR2 as YSYEKL. The CDR3 totals 16 residues. Losses at the gene ends were 7 bases for V and 2 bases for J; bases not matched to a gene: 5. Here the CDR3 DNA reads TGCGCCAGCACCCGACTAGCGGGGGGGAACACAGATACGCAGTATTTT. This codes for CASTRLAGGNTDTQYF.

The chain combines TRBV7-6 with TRBJ2-3, with 9 bases fitting TRBD2. The CDR3 length is 17 residues. CDR1 is SGHVS and CDR2 is FNYEAQ in the germline V gene. V gave up 4 bases and J gave up 2 bases; unmatched junction bases: 10. Here the CDR3 DNA reads TGTGCCAGCAGCTCCATTCTTGCGGGGGGGCTCACAGATACGCAGTATTTT. Translated, it gives CASSSILAGGLTDTQYF. Variable domain in full (rest from reference TRBV7-6 and TRBJ2-3): GAGVSQSPRYKVTKRGQDVALRCDPISGHVSLYWYRQALGQGPEFLTYFNYEAQQDKSGLPNDRFSAERPEGSISTLTIQRTEQRDSAMYRCASSSILAGGLTDTQYFGPGTRLTVL.

The chain employs TRBV6-6 and TRBJ2-4, with D tentatively TRBD2 (5 bases). Germline V gene lookup returns CDR1 MNHNY and CDR2 SVGAGI (reference sequence). The CDR3 runs 14 residues. The germline V and J ends were trimmed by 7 bases and 10 bases, with 20 bases remaining between them. The CDR3 coding sequence is TGTGCCAGCACCGACGGGATGGTCGATTGGATTCAGTACTTC. Residues: CASTDGMVDWIQYF.

The CDR3 sequence: CASSFTSGGYNEQFF. DNA for the CDR3: TGTGCCAGCAGTTTTACTAGCGGGGGGTACAATGAGCAGTTCTTC. This rearrangement joins TRBV28 to TRBJ2-1, with 12 bases matching TRBD2. The length of the CDR3 is 15 residues. The germline V gene encodes CDR1 MDHEN and CDR2 SYDVKM. Losses at the gene ends were 3 bases for V and 4 bases for J; bases not matched to a gene: 1.

This chain links TRBV9 with TRBJ1-2; TRBD1 agrees at 9 bases. Germline loops: CDR1 SGDLS, CDR2 YYNGEE. The ends lost 7 bases at V and 2 bases at J; junction bases unmatched: 9. The CDR3 sequence is 15 residues long. CDR3 bases: TGTGCCAGCGCGAACCGGGACAGGGACAACTATGGCTACACCTTC. Protein: CASANRDRDNYGYTF.

The V call is TRBV29-1, the J call TRBJ2-5; no firm D call. Germline V gives CDR1 SQVTM, CDR2 ANQGSEA. The V end was cut by 3 bases, the J end by 5 bases, with 13 bases between. CDR3 length equals 13 residues. As DNA, the CDR3 is TGCAGCGTTGAGATCGTGGTTAGGGAGACCCAGTACTTC. Encoded protein: CSVEIVVRETQYF.